This entry features one TCR beta chain sequence. Its antigen remains unknown. The data derive from a study of CD8+ T cells in alopecia areata. At the level of the study: Tofacitinib ran for 6 to 18 months before 6 months off drug. Study results and limitations: Persistence of many expanded lesional clones was seen in scalp and blood during tofacitinib. Uncertainty about whether baseline CD8+ expansion is linked to response remains, with one nonresponder. The study found tofacitinib significantly decreased scalp clonality and expanded CD8+ clones among the top 100.

Germline values: CDR1 MNHNS, CDR2 SASEGT. V shed 0 bases and J 5 bases; nucleotides not matched to a gene: 3. The CDR3 covers 15 residues. Treatment here: oral pan-JAK inhibitor, 5-10 mg twice daily. As the sequencing template, cDNA was produced by extracting RNA and reverse transcribing it. The table came from immunoSEQ multiplex PCR; TCRdb's copy has only in-frame clones and leaves some out. The sample shows a few hundred thousand clones, about 57% of them seen only once. The chain uses TRBV6-1 and TRBJ2-1; 8 nucleotides line up with TRBD1. Here the sequenced sample was CD4+ T cells sorted from blood, taken at week 4, from a patient treated with tofacitinib. This TCR was sampled from a human donor with alopecia areata. This CDR3 is CASSEARTGNNEQFF. CDR3 sequence (DNA): TGTGCCAGCAGTGAAGCCCGGACAGGGAACAATGAGCAGTTCTTC.